These 6 T cell receptor beta chains came from one sample sequenced in a study of blood T cells in healthy people across ages. Using a J-beta primer mix together with a sample-barcoded 5' primer, a second PCR was run for about 6 to 12 cycles. MiXCR was run by TCRdb on the 5' RACE reads, yielding one entry per CDR3 protein. The repertoire includes more than 550,000 distinct CDR3 sequences, 22% of them detected once, and less than 25% sits in the top ten. Material: blood. The receptors were sampled from a man aged 65 to 85 in good health.

This chain joins TRBV5-1 and TRBJ2-7, with a possible D match to TRBD1 (6 bases). CDR3 length: 15 amino acids. From germline, CDR1 is SGHRS and CDR2 YFSETQ. The germline V and J ends were trimmed by 4 bases and 7 bases, with 21 bases remaining between them. This CDR3 is CASSVTGILGVEQYF. CDR3 nucleotides: TGCGCCAGCAGCGTAACAGGGATTTTAGGCGTAGAGCAGTACTTC.

V gene TRBV5-1 combines with J gene TRBJ1-1, with a possible D match to TRBD1 (5 bases). Trimming shortened V by 0 bases and J by 4 bases, and 16 bases separated the two germline ends. This CDR3 comprises 16 residues. CDR1 SGHRS and CDR2 YFSETQ come from the germline V gene. The CDR3: CASSLEVGVIPTEAFF. In DNA, the CDR3 is TGCGCCAGCAGCTTGGAGGTAGGGGTAATCCCCACTGAAGCTTTCTTT.

The genes are TRBV3-1 and TRBJ2-3; 11 nucleotides match TRBD2. The CDR3 contains 18 residues. Germline CDR1 is LGHDT and CDR2 is YNNKEL (reference sequence). With V trimmed by 0 bases and J by 2 bases, 7 bases remained unmatched. DNA of the CDR3: TGTGCCAGCAGCCAAGATCGGGGGACTAGCGGATTCACAGATACGCAGTATTTT. Its translation is CASSQDRGTSGFTDTQYF.

V usage is TRBV6-1 and J usage is TRBJ2-1; 13 bases match TRBD2. The V gene's germline CDR1 is MNHNS and CDR2 SASEGT. After removal of 8 bases from V and 7 bases from J, the junction contained 5 bases not matched to a gene. The CDR3 has 14 amino acids. CDR3 bases: TGTGCCAGCGGGACTAGCGGGGTAGTAAATGAGCAGTTCTTC. Amino acid sequence: CASGTSGVVNEQFF.

The rearrangement links TRBV18 to TRBJ2-1; D gene unclear. The CDR3 totals 12 residues. With 0 bases removed from V and 10 bases from J, the gap between germline ends came to 7 bases. The germline gives CDR1 KGHSH, CDR2 LQKENI. The CDR3 DNA sequence: TGTGCCAGCTCACCACCGGAAGGGGAGCAGTTCTTC. The encoded protein is CASSPPEGEQFF.

The V call is TRBV12-3 or TRBV12-4, the J call TRBJ2-2; 7 nucleotides align to TRBD1. The CDR3 consists of 15 residues. V shed 6 bases, J shed 7 bases, and the junction held 11 bases outside the gene matches. CDR3 DNA: TGTGCCAGCAGGATACAAACAGGGGCGGACGGGGAGCTGTTTTTT. This translates into CASRIQTGADGELFF.